The 11 T cell receptor beta chains listed next were all sequenced from one sample in a study of T cells in Graves' hyperthyroidism and ophthalmopathy. Amplified TCR beta CDR3 regions came from RNA transcripts. The HTBI primer set served for first-round RT-PCR of the TCR CDR3. TCRdb re-called the multiplex PCR reads through MiXCR, storing one row per CDR3 protein. The table records 200,000 to 250,000 distinct CDR3 sequences, 16% of them present only once. Sequenced input: blood. These TCRs come from a woman aged 18-29 years with Graves' ophthalmopathy.

This clonotype was seen more than once but under ten times. V usage is TRBV15 and J usage is TRBJ2-2, with 7 bases identical to TRBD1. V dropped 2 bases and J dropped 6; count of bases not matched to a gene: 6. The CDR3 runs 15 residues. Germline CDR1 LNHNV, CDR2 YYDKDF (reference sequence). The DNA for the CDR3 is TGTGCCACCAGCAGACTCCGACAGGGTCCCGGGGAGCTGTTTTTT. Translating gives CATSRLRQGPGELFF.

This clonotype was detected once. The V and J genes are TRBV11-2 and TRBJ2-1; 10 nucleotides line up with TRBD2. Germline-derived CDR1 and CDR2 are SGHAT and FQNNGV. V lost 2 bases to trimming and J lost 2 bases; unmatched junction nucleotides: 6. The CDR3 runs to 17 residues. The CDR3 sequence is CASSLLVLAGTYNEQFF. The CDR3 region has the DNA TGTGCCAGCAGCTTATTGGTACTAGCGGGGACCTACAATGAGCAGTTCTTC. Together with reference TRBV11-2 and TRBJ2-1, the CDR3 gives the full variable domain: EAGVAQSPRYKIIEKRQSVAFWCNPISGHATLYWYQQILGQGPKLLIQFQNNGVVDDSQLPKDRFSAERLKGVDSTLKIQPAKLEDSAVYLCASSLLVLAGTYNEQFFGPGTRLTVL.

This clonotype was observed many times. The chain is built from TRBV28 and TRBJ1-1; perhaps TRBD1 as D (6 bases). Per the germline V gene, CDR1 is MDHEN and CDR2 is SYDVKM. With 5 bases removed from V and 4 bases from J, the gap between germline ends came to 20 bases. The CDR3 consists of 16 residues. The CDR3 bases are TGTGCCAGCAGTCCGGCCGGGACATATGGTGGCACTGAAGCTTTCTTT. It codes for CASSPAGTYGGTEAFF.

This clonotype was observed many times. The chain employs TRBV11-2 and TRBJ2-5; D unclear. Trimming removed 1 base from V and 1 base from J, with 7 bases in between. The CDR3 length is 14 residues. CDR1 is SGHAT, CDR2 FQNNGV, per germline. The CDR3 DNA is TGTGCCAGCAGCTTAGGATTCACCCAAGAGACCCAGTACTTC. This translates into CASSLGFTQETQYF.

This clonotype was seen at least ten times. This chain joins TRBV20-1 and TRBJ2-2; 11 bases align to TRBD2. V trimming: 5 bases; J trimming: 4 bases; junction bases outside the gene matches: 6. Germline-derived CDR1 and CDR2 are DFQATT and SNEGSKA (reference sequence). This CDR3 is 15 amino acids long. CDR3 DNA: TGCAGTGCTCGACCTAGCGGGAGGCCCACCGGGGAGCTGTTTTTT. Translating gives CSARPSGRPTGELFF.

At least ten counts were recorded for this clonotype. V usage is TRBV4-1 and J usage is TRBJ1-3; the match to TRBD1 covers 8 bases. The J segment lost 4 bases and the V segment lost 4 bases, leaving 9 bases of the junction unmatched. CDR3 size: 16 residues. The germline CDR1 and CDR2 sequences are MGHRA and YSYEKL. The CDR3 region is CASSRETGVDGNTIYF. In DNA form, the CDR3 reads TGCGCCAGCAGCCGAGAGACAGGGGTCGACGGAAACACCATATATTTT.

This clonotype was seen a handful of times. V and J are TRBV4-2 and TRBJ1-1, with 9 bases fitting TRBD1. J gave up 3 bases and V 6 bases, and 5 bases lay outside the gene matches. The CDR3 covers 14 residues. The V gene's germline CDR1 is LGHNA and CDR2 YNFKEQ. DNA for the CDR3: TGTGCCAGCAGAAGGACAGGGGATCACACTGAAGCTTTCTTT. It encodes CASRRTGDHTEAFF.

This clonotype showed up many times. This chain connects TRBV7-9 to TRBJ1-2; 10 bases agree with TRBD1. This CDR3 is built from 21 residues. CDR1 is SEHNR, CDR2 FQNEAQ, per germline (reference sequence). With V trimmed by 5 bases and J by 2 bases, 23 bases remained unmatched. CDR3 residues: CASSHSGTGARAIVENYGYTF. The CDR3 DNA follows: TGTGCCAGCAGCCATTCCGGGACAGGGGCTCGGGCTATAGTGGAAAACTATGGCTACACCTTC. The full variable domain, in which reference TRBV7-9 and TRBJ1-2 provide the parts outside the CDR3, is DTGVSQNPRHKITKRGQNVTFRCDPISEHNRLYWYRQTLGQGPEFLTYFQNEAQLEKSRLLSDRFSAERPKGSFSTLEIQRTEQGDSAMYLCASSHSGTGARAIVENYGYTFGSGTRLTVV.

This clonotype was seen repeatedly, ten times or more. The chain carries TRBV6-1 and TRBJ2-1; possibly TRBD2 for D (5 bases). The CDR3 contains 13 residues. The germline gives CDR1 MNHNS, CDR2 SASEGT. Trimming stripped 3 bases from V and 9 bases from J, with 12 bases between. CDR3 DNA sequence: TGTGCCAGCAGTGACGGCGGGTTGAGTGAGCAGTTCTTC. Amino acid sequence: CASSDGGLSEQFF.

This clonotype was counted at least ten times. This sequence joins TRBV6-2 or TRBV6-3 and TRBJ2-7; 8 nucleotides line up with TRBD2. There are 16 residues in the CDR3. V shed 5 bases, J shed 2 bases, and the junction held 11 bases outside the gene matches. The germline V gene encodes CDR1 MNHEY and CDR2 SVGEGT. In DNA, the CDR3 is TGTGCCAGCAGTCCAGGAACTAGCGGAGCCCCCTACGAGCAGTACTTC. Its protein is CASSPGTSGAPYEQYF.

J is TRBJ1-6 and V is TRBV11-2; D is undetermined. V was clipped by 5 bases and J by 5 bases, with 4 bases between them. Looked up from germline, CDR1 is SGHAT and CDR2 is FQNNGV. The CDR3 extends over 12 amino acids. The CDR3, as DNA: TGTGCCAGCAGCGAAAATAATTCACCCCTCCACTTT. Its protein is CASSENNSPLHF.